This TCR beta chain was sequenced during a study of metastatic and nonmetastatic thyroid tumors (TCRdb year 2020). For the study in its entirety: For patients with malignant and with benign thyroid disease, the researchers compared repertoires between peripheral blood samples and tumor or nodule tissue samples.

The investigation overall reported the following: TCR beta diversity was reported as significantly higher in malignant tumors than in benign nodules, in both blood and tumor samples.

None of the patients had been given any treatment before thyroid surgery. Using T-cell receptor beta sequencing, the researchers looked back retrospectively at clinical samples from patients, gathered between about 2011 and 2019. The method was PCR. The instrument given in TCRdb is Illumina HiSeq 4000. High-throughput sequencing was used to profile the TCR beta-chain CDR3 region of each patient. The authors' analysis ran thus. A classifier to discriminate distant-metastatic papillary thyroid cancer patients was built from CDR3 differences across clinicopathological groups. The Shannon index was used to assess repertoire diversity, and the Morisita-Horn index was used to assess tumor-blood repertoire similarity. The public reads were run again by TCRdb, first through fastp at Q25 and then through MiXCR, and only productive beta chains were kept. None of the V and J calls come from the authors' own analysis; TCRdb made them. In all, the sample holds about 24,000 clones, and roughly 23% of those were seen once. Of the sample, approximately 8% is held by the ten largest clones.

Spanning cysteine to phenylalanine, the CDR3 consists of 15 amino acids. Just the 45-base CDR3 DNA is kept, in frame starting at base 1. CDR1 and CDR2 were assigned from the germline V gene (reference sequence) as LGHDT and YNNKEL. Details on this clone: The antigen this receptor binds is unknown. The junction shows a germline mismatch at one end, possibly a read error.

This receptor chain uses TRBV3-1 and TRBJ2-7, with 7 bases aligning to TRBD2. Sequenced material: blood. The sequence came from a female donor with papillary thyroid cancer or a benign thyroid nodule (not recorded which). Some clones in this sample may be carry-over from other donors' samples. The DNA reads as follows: TGTGCCATCAGCGTAGGTGTGGCGGGGAGGGGCGAGCAGTACTTC. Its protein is CAISVGVAGRGEQYF.